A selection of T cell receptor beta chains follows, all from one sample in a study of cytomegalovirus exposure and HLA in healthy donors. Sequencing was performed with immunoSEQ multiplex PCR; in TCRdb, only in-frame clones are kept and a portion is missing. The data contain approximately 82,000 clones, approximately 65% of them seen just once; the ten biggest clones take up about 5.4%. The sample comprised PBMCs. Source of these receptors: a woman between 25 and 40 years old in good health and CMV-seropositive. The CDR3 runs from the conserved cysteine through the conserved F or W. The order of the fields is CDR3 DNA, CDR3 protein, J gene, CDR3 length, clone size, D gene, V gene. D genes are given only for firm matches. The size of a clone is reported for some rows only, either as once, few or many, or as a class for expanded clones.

TGTGCCAGCAGCATAGCAGGGAAGCCCCAGCATTTT CASSIAGKPQHF TRBJ1-5 12 NA NA TRBV13
TGTGCCAGCAATAGCGGGGGGCCTATAAAGGATACGCAGTATTTT CASNSGGPIKDTQYF TRBJ2-3 15 NA TRBD2 TRBV2
TGTGCCAGTAGTTCGCAGGGAAGAATGAACACTGAAGCTTTCTTT CASSSQGRMNTEAFF TRBJ1-1 15 NA NA TRBV19
TGTGCCAGCCAGCGGGGGGATTACAATGAGCAGTTCTTC CASQRGDYNEQFF TRBJ2-1 13 NA TRBD2 TRBV28
TGTGCCAGCAGCGAACTAGGAAGTCTGTATTTT CASSELGSLYF TRBJ2-3 11 NA NA TRBV7-3
TGTGCCAGCAGCTTTCGCGGGGGGGCAAACACCGGGGAGCTGTTTTTT CASSFRGGANTGELFF TRBJ2-2 16 once TRBD2 TRBV7-3
TGTGCCAGTACCGGGATAGCAGCTCGGGGCTACACCTTC CASTGIAARGYTF TRBJ1-2 13 NA NA TRBV19
TGTGCCAGCAGCTTGGACAGGTTTACTGGAAACACCATATATTTT CASSLDRFTGNTIYF TRBJ1-3 15 few NA TRBV5-4
TGTGCCAGCAGCTTAGGTGGGGGGGGCGCCTACAATGAGCAGTTCTTC CASSLGGGGAYNEQFF TRBJ2-1 16 NA NA TRBV7-8
TGTGCCAGTAGTGCACAGTATCAACCCGGGACTAGCGGGGGGGCGTGTGAGCAGTTCTTC CASSAQYQPGTSGGACEQFF TRBJ2-1 20 NA TRBD2 TRBV19
TGTGCCAGCAGCTTTGGGACAGGGTACAATGAGCAGTTCTTC CASSFGTGYNEQFF TRBJ2-1 14 NA TRBD1 TRBV11-3
TGTGCCAGCAGTCAGACTACCTACAATGAGCAGTTCTTC CASSQTTYNEQFF TRBJ2-1 13 few NA TRBV28
TGTGCCAGCAGTGAACGGGGAGGAATGAACACTGAAGCTTTCTTT CASSERGGMNTEAFF TRBJ1-1 15 NA NA TRBV6-1
TGTGCCAGCAGCTTGGTAGGGGGAGCCTACGAGCAGTACTTC CASSLVGGAYEQYF TRBJ2-7 14 NA NA TRBV5-6
TGTGCCAGCAGTTACTCGGGGACAGCCCTTAATGAGCAGTTCTTC CASSYSGTALNEQFF TRBJ2-1 15 NA TRBD1 TRBV6-5
TGTGCCAGCAGCATACGGACTAGCGGGGGGGCCTCCTACAATGAGCAGTTCTTC CASSIRTSGGASYNEQFF TRBJ2-1 18 NA TRBD2 TRBV5-5
TGTGCCAGCAGTTTAAGGGGGACAGGGGGCGAGCAGTACTTC CASSLRGTGGEQYF TRBJ2-7 14 NA TRBD1 TRBV27
TGCGCCAGCAGCATGGGACTAGCGGTGAACAATGAGCAGTTCTTC CASSMGLAVNNEQFF TRBJ2-1 15 NA TRBD2 TRBV5-1
TGTGCCAGCAGTCCCAGGACAGGGCGATCCGAGCAGTACTTC CASSPRTGRSEQYF TRBJ2-7 14 NA TRBD1 TRBV28
TGTGCCAGCAGCTTGGGCGGGACGGGGGGTCAGCCCCAGCATTTT CASSLGGTGGQPQHF TRBJ1-5 15 few NA TRBV5-5
TGTGCCAGCAGCTTAGCTCGGCGGGGGCTTTCAGATACGCAGTATTTT CASSLARRGLSDTQYF TRBJ2-3 16 NA NA TRBV7-9
TGTGCCAGCAGTGCCCGGGACTCAGGGTGGCCCCAGCATTTT CASSARDSGWPQHF TRBJ1-5 14 NA NA TRBV2
TGTTCCAGCAGCAACACGGGTTACGAGCAGTACTTC CSSSNTGYEQYF TRBJ2-7 12 NA NA TRBV7-9
TGTGCCAGCTCATCGCAAGGGGTGAACACTGAAGCTTTCTTT CASSSQGVNTEAFF TRBJ1-1 14 NA NA TRBV18
TGTGCCAGCAGTGTACAGGGGGTAGGGTCACCCCTCCACTTT CASSVQGVGSPLHF TRBJ1-6 14 NA TRBD1 TRBV2
TGTGCCTGGAGTTACAGGAGCAATCAGCCCCAGCATTTT CAWSYRSNQPQHF TRBJ1-5 13 NA NA TRBV30
TGTGCCAGCAGTGATCGAGACAGGGGTTTCACCGGGGAGCTGTTTTTT CASSDRDRGFTGELFF TRBJ2-2 16 NA TRBD1 TRBV25-1
TGTGCCAGCAGCTTAGGGCCGGGGATCTACGAGCAGTACTTC CASSLGPGIYEQYF TRBJ2-7 14 NA NA TRBV11-2
TGTGCCAGCAGTCCTAGCGCCACCGAAGCCCTCCACTTT CASSPSATEALHF TRBJ1-6 13 NA NA TRBV28
TGTGCCAGCAGCTTAGCTGTTTTTAGGGGGGGGACTAGCGCACAAGAGACCCAGTACTTC CASSLAVFRGGTSAQETQYF TRBJ2-5 20 NA TRBD2 TRBV7-6
TGTGCCAGCAGCGGGGGGCCCCAACGAGATACGCAGTATTTT CASSGGPQRDTQYF TRBJ2-3 14 few NA TRBV6-1
TGTGCCAGCAGCAGGGACACTACGAACACTGAAGCTTTCTTT CASSRDTTNTEAFF TRBJ1-1 14 NA NA TRBV5-5
TGTGCCTGGAGTGTACAGGGGAATCAGCCCCAGCATTTT CAWSVQGNQPQHF TRBJ1-5 13 NA TRBD1 TRBV30
TGCAGTGTTGGGAGGGCGGAGACCCAGTACTTC CSVGRAETQYF TRBJ2-5 11 NA TRBD2 TRBV20-1
TGTGCCAGCAGTATTACGACGGCTAACTATGGCTACCCCTTC CASSITTANYGYPF TRBJ1-2 14 NA NA TRBV6-1
TGTGCCAGCAGCTTGTCACAGGGTATAACCTATGGCTACACCTTC CASSLSQGITYGYTF TRBJ1-2 15 few NA TRBV5-8
TGTGCCAGCAGTGGGTTAAGGACAGGGCAGGCTGGCTACACCTTC CASSGLRTGQAGYTF TRBJ1-2 15 NA TRBD1 TRBV2
TGTGCCAGCAGTTACTCGACCGGGGGTTATAATTCACCCCTCCACTTT CASSYSTGGYNSPLHF TRBJ1-6 16 NA NA TRBV6-5
TGTGCCAGCAGTGATGAGGGAGCTGGGGCCAACGTCCTGACTTTC CASSDEGAGANVLTF TRBJ2-6 15 NA NA TRBV6-1
TGTGCCACCAGCAGCCTGCAAAACAGGCGCCAGGAGACCCAGTACTTC CATSSLQNRRQETQYF TRBJ2-5 16 NA NA TRBV15
TGTGCCAGCTCACGGGCCTCGGAGACCCAGTACTTC CASSRASETQYF TRBJ2-5 12 NA NA TRBV18
TGTGCCAGCAGCGGACAGGGGGCAGATACGCAGTATTTT CASSGQGADTQYF TRBJ2-3 13 few TRBD1 TRBV9
TGTGCCAGCAGCGACCCAACTCTAGCGGGGGCGACCGCTGAGCAGTTCTTC CASSDPTLAGATAEQFF TRBJ2-1 17 NA TRBD2 TRBV2
TGTGCCAGCAGCCAAGGGACTAGCGGGGGAAACTACAATGAGCAGTTCTTC CASSQGTSGGNYNEQFF TRBJ2-1 17 NA TRBD2 TRBV4-2
TGTGCTAGTGGTTTAGGACAGGGAATGATCGGGGAGCTGTTTTTT CASGLGQGMIGELFF TRBJ2-2 15 NA TRBD1 TRBV12-5
TGTGCCAGCAGTTTACGTGAGGGAGAGACCCAGTACTTC CASSLREGETQYF TRBJ2-5 13 NA NA TRBV27
TGTGCCAGCAGACGGGAGGGAAGGGACTATGGCTACACCTTC CASRREGRDYGYTF TRBJ1-2 14 NA NA TRBV6-1
TGTGCCAGCAGTTACTCGAGACAGAGAGGTGGCTACACCTTC CASSYSRQRGGYTF TRBJ1-2 14 NA NA TRBV6-5
TGCGCCAGCAGCCCGACCGGGACAGGGGCACCTGAGCAGTACTTC CASSPTGTGAPEQYF TRBJ2-7 15 NA TRBD1 TRBV5-1
TGTGCCAGCAGCTTTGGGGGCGGAGATACGCAGTATTTT CASSFGGGDTQYF TRBJ2-3 13 NA NA TRBV7-2
TGCGCCAGCAGCTTGGCCCCAGGGACCTACGAGCAGTACTTC CASSLAPGTYEQYF TRBJ2-7 14 few NA TRBV5-1
TGTGCCAGCAGTTACAAGGGAGGGAATGGCTACACCTTC CASSYKGGNGYTF TRBJ1-2 13 NA NA TRBV6-5
TGCAGCGTTGACTGGTACGGACTTGACTATGGCTACACCTTC CSVDWYGLDYGYTF TRBJ1-2 14 NA NA TRBV29-1
TGCGCCAGCAGCCAAGCCTCGGCGGGTACTGAAGCTTTCTTT CASSQASAGTEAFF TRBJ1-1 14 few NA TRBV4-1
TGTGCCAGCCAAACTAGCGGGGGTGTTCAAGCCAAAAACATTCAGTACTTC CASQTSGGVQAKNIQYF TRBJ2-4 17 NA TRBD2 TRBV28